These 9 T cell receptor beta chains came from one sample sequenced in a study of CD8+ T cells in alopecia areata. As part of sample collection, lesional scalp punch biopsies and peripheral blood were taken from alopecia areata patients. RNA, once extracted, was reverse transcribed into cDNA for use as the sequencing template. Libraries were prepared by immunoSEQ multiplex PCR; TCRdb keeps only in-frame clonotypes and omits some of them. The top ten hold approximately 11% of the sample, which has about 14,000 clones, 55% to 70% seen once. The material sequenced was skin, taken at week 0. These receptors were taken from a human donor with alopecia areata.

A few counts support this clone. The chain is built from TRBV27 and TRBJ1-1; perhaps TRBD1 as D (5 bases). Germline CDR1 is MNHEY and CDR2 is SMNVEV (reference sequence). CDR3 size: 17 residues. Trimming took 5 bases from V and 1 from J, leaving 20 bases between them. The CDR3 nucleotides read TGTGCCAGCAGTCGAAGACTCCAGGGAGGCAGGAACACTGAAGCTTTCTTT. It codes for CASSRRLQGGRNTEAFF.

The chain combines TRBV4-3 with TRBJ2-7; D perhaps matches TRBD2 (5 bases). Per germline, CDR1 LGHNA and CDR2 YSLEER. The CDR3 extends over 15 amino acids. The V gene lost 1 base and the J gene lost 4 bases, with 14 bases spanning the gap. CDR3 sequence (DNA): TGCGCCAGCAGCCAAGCCTCAGTGAGGGATTACGAGCAGTACTTC. It specifies CASSQASVRDYEQYF.

V and J are TRBV19 and TRBJ1-2, with TRBD1 as a possible D gene (5 bases). Trimming cost V 4 bases and J 4 bases, with 7 bases left between them. The CDR3 is made up of 12 amino acids. Germline lookup yields CDR1 LNHDA and CDR2 SQIVND (reference sequence). CDR3: CASSKGAYGYTF. The CDR3 DNA follows: TGTGCCAGTAGTAAAGGGGCCTATGGCTACACCTTC.

The J gene is TRBJ1-2, the V gene TRBV30, with D perhaps TRBD1 (5 bases). V was trimmed by 2 bases and J by 3 bases, leaving 22 bases between them. The germline CDR1 and CDR2 sequences are GTSNPN and SVGIG (reference sequence). The CDR3 has 17 residues. In nucleotides, the CDR3 is TGTGCCTGGAGTCGAGAGGTCGGTGGCAGGGTGGACTATGGCTACACCTTC. Its translation: CAWSREVGGRVDYGYTF.

CDR3 in amino acids: CASSVVPADTQYF. The CDR3 nucleotides read TGTGCCAGCAGCGTAGTCCCAGCAGATACGCAGTATTTT. This chain uses TRBV9 with TRBJ2-3, with no clear D. Germline CDR1 and CDR2: SGDLS and YYNGEE. V was clipped by 0 bases and J by 4 bases, with 6 bases between them. The CDR3 is made up of 13 amino acids.

The chain joins TRBV29-1 to TRBJ1-5; 8 nucleotides agree with TRBD1. CDR3 length equals 15 residues. In germline, CDR1 is SQVTM, CDR2 ANQGSEA. V trimming: 4 bases; J trimming: 5 bases; junction bases outside the gene matches: 10. The CDR3 loop is CSVVYTGGTDQPQHF. Written as DNA, the CDR3 is TGCAGCGTTGTATATACAGGGGGGACCGATCAGCCCCAGCATTTT.

The V and J genes are TRBV6-5 and TRBJ2-3; 8 bases line up with TRBD2. With V trimmed by 8 bases and J by 4 bases, 5 bases remained unmatched. The CDR3 loop spans 13 amino acids. Germline CDR1 and CDR2: MNHEY and SVGAGI. The CDR3, as DNA: TGTGCCAGCGCCCGGGAGGGAGCAGATACGCAGTATTTT. It yields the protein CASAREGADTQYF.

The chain recombines TRBV5-1 with TRBJ2-1; D gene uncertain. Germline assignment: CDR1 SGHRS and CDR2 YFSETQ. Trimming left V 0 bases short and J 10 bases short, with 17 bases between. There are 15 residues in the CDR3. Written as DNA, the CDR3 is TGCGCCAGCAGCTTGGGCCCCCCCGCCGGCGCCGAGCAGTTCTTC. It yields the protein CASSLGPPAGAEQFF.

In this sample, this clone turned up once. V is TRBV5-4 and J is TRBJ2-2, with D perhaps matching TRBD1 (6 bases). The V gene lost 1 base and the J gene lost 0 bases, with 7 bases spanning the gap. This CDR3 is built from 15 residues. CDR1 SGHNT and CDR2 YYREEE come from the germline V gene (reference sequence). CDR3 protein: CASSLRGTNTGELFF. CDR3 DNA sequence: TGTGCCAGCAGCTTGAGGGGGACGAACACCGGGGAGCTGTTTTTT.